Listed here are 18 T cell receptor beta chains from one sample, sequenced in a study of T cells after posttransplantation cyclophosphamide. Cells defined as naive were viable CD3+CD4+ or CD3+CD8+ and CCR7+CD45RA+CD45RO-CD95-CD27+CD28+. Data came from immunoSEQ multiplex PCR; TCRdb stores just in-frame clones and leaves some out. The table includes more than 30,000 clones, over 80% detected once. The sequencing sample was made of naive CD4+ T cells sorted from PBMCs. The receptor source for this set is a woman between 55 and 75 years old in good health, CMV-negative, and a related stem cell transplant donor.

This clone is a singleton in its sample. The V call is TRBV9, the J call TRBJ2-2; possible D gene TRBD2, 5 bases. CDR3 length equals 15 residues. Trimming pared 0 bases from V and 4 bases from J, leaving 10 bases between. CDR1 is SGDLS, CDR2 YYNGEE, per germline. The CDR3 sequence: CASSVAPSRTGELFF. The CDR3 bases are TGTGCCAGCAGCGTAGCTCCTAGCCGCACCGGGGAGCTGTTTTTT.

This chain uses TRBV5-4 with TRBJ2-3; tentative D call: TRBD1 (6 bases). There are 16 residues in the CDR3. Germline loops: CDR1 SGHNT, CDR2 YYREEE (reference sequence). V lost 4 bases and J 3 bases, leaving 18 bases between the germline ends. The CDR3 region has the DNA TGTGCCAGCAGCGGTGAGGTACTGGGGGCTACAGATACGCAGTATTTT. Translated, it gives CASSGEVLGATDTQYF.

This clone has more than one count but fewer than ten. The genes are TRBV6-1 and TRBJ1-3, with 8 positions matching TRBD1. The CDR3 is made up of 15 amino acids. The ends lost 2 bases at V and 5 bases at J; junction bases unmatched: 5. Germline-derived CDR1 and CDR2 are MNHNS and SASEGT. The CDR3 region has the DNA TGTGCCAGCAGTGAAACAGGGGGTTCAAGAAACACCATATATTTT. Encoded protein: CASSETGGSRNTIYF.

This sequence joins TRBV27 and TRBJ1-4; 8 bases are a match to TRBD1. This CDR3 is built from 15 residues. Unmatched junction bases numbered 9, after V lost 5 bases and J lost 7 bases. Germline loops: CDR1 MNHEY, CDR2 SMNVEV (reference sequence). CDR3 sequence reads: CASSQGTGGGEKLFF. The CDR3 DNA sequence: TGTGCCAGCAGTCAAGGGACAGGCGGAGGTGAAAAACTGTTTTTT.

The chain is built from TRBV5-6 and TRBJ1-2, with 9 bases aligning to TRBD1. Germline assignment: CDR1 SGHDT and CDR2 YYEEEE. This CDR3 has 13 residues. V was pared by 2 bases and J by 7 bases, with 3 bases of the junction left unmatched. The CDR3: CASSLGQGTGYTF. The CDR3 DNA reads as TGTGCCAGCAGCTTAGGACAGGGGACTGGCTACACCTTC.

V is TRBV9 and J is TRBJ2-7; TRBD1 agrees at 7 bases. CDR1 and CDR2 from the germline V gene are SGDLS and YYNGEE. This CDR3 has 14 residues. The ends lost 5 bases at V and 5 bases at J; junction bases unmatched: 10. CDR3 region: CASRGTVPQDEQYF. CDR3 DNA: TGTGCCAGCAGGGGGACAGTACCACAAGACGAGCAGTACTTC.

The gene calls are TRBV28 and TRBJ1-2; D gene unclear. This CDR3 spans 11 amino acids. Germline loops: CDR1 MDHEN, CDR2 SYDVKM. V was clipped by 3 bases and J by 4 bases, with 3 bases between them. The CDR3 nucleotides are TGTGCCAGCAGTTTGAGCTATGGCTACACCTTC. It is translated as CASSLSYGYTF.

This chain links TRBV6-5 with TRBJ1-1, with 8 bases aligning to TRBD1. The V gene's germline CDR1 is MNHEY and CDR2 SVGAGI. Trimming took 5 bases from V and 4 from J; bases not matched to a gene: 9. This CDR3 spans 15 amino acids. The CDR3 DNA reads as TGTGCCAGCAGTACAGGGACAGGAGAGAGCACTGAAGCTTTCTTT. Translation: CASSTGTGESTEAFF.

The chain links TRBV29-1 to TRBJ2-5; 7 bases map to TRBD2. This CDR3 region has 12 residues. J was trimmed by 3 bases and V by 5 bases; bases with no gene match: 3. Germline CDR1 SQVTM, CDR2 ANQGSEA. The CDR3 DNA sequence: TGCAGCGTTTACAGCGGGGAAGAGACCCAGTACTTC. It encodes CSVYSGEETQYF.

The chain recombines TRBV28 with TRBJ1-2; no clear D. In germline, CDR1 is MDHEN, CDR2 SYDVKM. Trimming shortened V by 6 bases and J by 6 bases, and 8 bases separated the two germline ends. The CDR3 runs 11 residues. CDR3 in DNA: TGTGCCAGCAGCTATTCAAATGGCTACACCTTC. This translates into CASSYSNGYTF.

The chain joins TRBV18 to TRBJ2-5, with TRBD2 matching 12 bases. CDR3 length: 17 amino acids. Germline values: CDR1 KGHSH, CDR2 LQKENI. J was trimmed by 1 base and V by 2 bases; bases with no gene match: 5. The CDR3 DNA follows: TGTGCCAGCTCACCAGGTACTAGCGGGGGGCGCCAAGAGACCCAGTACTTC. This codes for CASSPGTSGGRQETQYF.

This clone was detected once. The chain joins TRBV28 to TRBJ2-7, with D unclear. V lost 6 bases to trimming and J lost 0 bases, with 6 bases between them. This CDR3 has 12 amino acids. Germline CDR1 MDHEN, CDR2 SYDVKM. CDR3 region: CASRATSYEQYF. DNA of the CDR3: TGTGCCAGCAGAGCAACCTCCTACGAGCAGTACTTC.

V is TRBV15 and J is TRBJ1-4, with 10 bases fitting TRBD1. Germline CDR1 is LNHNV and CDR2 is YYDKDF (reference sequence). J gave up 3 bases and V 4 bases, and 14 bases lay outside the gene matches. The CDR3 consists of 19 residues. DNA for the CDR3: TGTGCCACCAGCAACGGACAGGGGGGACCCGTTCGCCCTAATGAAAAACTGTTTTTT. Protein sequence: CATSNGQGGPVRPNEKLFF.

J is TRBJ2-3 and V is TRBV6-6; 10 bases map to TRBD2. The CDR3 is 16 amino acids. The V segment lost 6 bases and the J segment 3 bases; nucleotides outside the gene matches: 9. Germline assignment: CDR1 MNHNY and CDR2 SVGAGI (reference sequence). This CDR3 reads CASRDTAGGPTDTQYF. Here the CDR3 DNA reads TGTGCCAGCAGGGACACAGCGGGAGGGCCTACAGATACGCAGTATTTT.

This clone was counted a single time. V is TRBV30 and J is TRBJ2-1; 9 bases fit TRBD2. The germline V gene encodes CDR1 GTSNPN and CDR2 SVGIG (reference sequence). Germline trimming cut 2 bases from V and 9 bases from J; bases unmatched to any gene: 8. This CDR3 has 14 amino acids. The CDR3 protein is CAWSRSSGSPEQFF. In DNA form, the CDR3 reads TGTGCCTGGAGTCGGAGTAGCGGGAGTCCTGAGCAGTTCTTC.

V gene TRBV27 combines with J gene TRBJ2-3; D is unresolved. V lost 3 bases, J lost 0 bases, and 13 bases lay in between. Looked up from germline, CDR1 is MNHEY and CDR2 is SMNVEV (reference sequence). This CDR3 comprises 16 residues. The chain's CDR3 is CASSLRLGHSTDTQYF. The CDR3 region has the DNA TGTGCCAGCAGTTTGAGACTTGGTCATAGCACAGATACGCAGTATTTT.

The V call is TRBV4-2, the J call TRBJ2-3, with TRBD2 matching 7 bases. The J segment lost 4 bases and the V segment lost 1 base, leaving 8 bases of the junction unmatched. Per germline, CDR1 LGHNA and CDR2 YNFKEQ. The CDR3 extends over 16 amino acids. Here the CDR3 reads CASSQVGRGSSDTQYF. The CDR3 DNA follows: TGTGCCAGCAGCCAAGTGGGTCGCGGGAGTTCAGATACGCAGTATTTT.

The chain carries TRBV7-3 and TRBJ2-3, with D possibly TRBD2 on 7 matching bases. The CDR3 is 15 residues long. Germline V lookup: CDR1 SGHTA, CDR2 FQGTGA. Trimming shortened V by 1 base and J by 6 bases, and 14 bases separated the two germline ends. In DNA, the CDR3 is TGTGCCAGCAGCTTAAGGGGGGGGCCAGGGGATACGCAGTATTTT. It encodes CASSLRGGPGDTQYF.